One and the same sample provided the 27 T cell receptor beta chains below, sequenced in a study of technical replicates of blood from a handful of donors. Measured with immunoSEQ multiplex PCR; TCRdb has only the in-frame clones, and not every one. The repertoire holds roughly 100,000 clones, with approximately 96% as singletons. Sequenced: T cells isolated from PBMCs. The source is a human donor in good health.

CDR3 sequence (DNA): TGTGCCAGTAGTATCCTAGCGGGCGCCTCCGGAGTAACGAATGAGCAGTTCTTC. Amino acids: CASSILAGASGVTNEQFF. The V call is TRBV19, the J call TRBJ2-1, with TRBD2 matching over 8 bases. Looked up from germline, CDR1 is LNHDA and CDR2 is SQIVND (reference sequence). The J segment lost 7 bases and the V segment lost 3 bases, leaving 17 bases of the junction unmatched. The CDR3 length is 18 residues. The full variable domain, rest sourced from reference TRBV19 and TRBJ2-1, is DGGITQSPKYLFRKEGQNVTLSCEQNLNHDAMYWYRQDPGQGLRLIYYSQIVNDFQKGDIAEGYSVSREKKESFPLTVTSAQKNPTAFYLCASSILAGASGVTNEQFFGPGTRLTVL.

This chain uses TRBV29-1 with TRBJ2-1, with 7 bases identical to TRBD2. The germline CDR1 and CDR2 sequences are SQVTM and ANQGSEA. The CDR3 length is 15 residues. Trimming took 2 bases from V and 4 from J; bases not matched to a gene: 8. The CDR3 reads CSVERALSGYNEQFF. As DNA, the CDR3 is TGCAGCGTTGAAAGGGCGCTTAGCGGGTACAATGAGCAGTTCTTC.

The chain is built from TRBV7-2 and TRBJ2-2; no firm D call. Trimming took 4 bases from V and 4 from J, leaving 13 bases between them. This CDR3 region has 15 residues. The V gene's germline CDR1 is SGHTA and CDR2 FQGNSA. In DNA, the CDR3 is TGTGCCAGCAGCTCCCTTCCCTTATCCACCGGGGAGCTGTTTTTT. Translating it yields CASSSLPLSTGELFF.

The CDR3 here is CASSGQNDQPQHF. The CDR3 DNA sequence: TGTGCCAGCAGCGGACAAAATGATCAGCCCCAGCATTTT. The V call is TRBV7-8, the J call TRBJ1-5, with a tentative D call TRBD1 (5 bases). This CDR3 has 13 amino acids. V gave up 5 bases and J gave up 5 bases, with 10 bases separating them. Germline CDR1 and CDR2: SGHVS and FQNEAQ.

The chain links TRBV18 to TRBJ2-3, with 10 nucleotides matching TRBD2. CDR1 and CDR2 (germline): KGHSH, LQKENI. V lost 8 bases and J lost 3; bases outside the gene matches: 5. The length of the CDR3 is 14 residues. The CDR3 region is CASRTSGRTDTQYF. Written as DNA, the CDR3 is TGTGCCAGCCGGACTAGCGGACGGACAGATACGCAGTATTTT.

The chain is built from TRBV10-2 and TRBJ2-7; possible D gene TRBD2, 5 bases. Per the germline V gene, CDR1 is WSHSY and CDR2 is SAAADI. With 1 base removed from V and 5 bases from J, the gap between germline ends came to 15 bases. The CDR3 runs to 15 residues. CDR3 nucleotide sequence: TGCGCCAGCAGTGAGTTTCCGGGGATCAAGGACGAGCAGTACTTC. It yields the protein CASSEFPGIKDEQYF.

J is TRBJ2-7 and V is TRBV5-1; a weak D match, TRBD2 (5 bases). Germline-derived CDR1 and CDR2 are SGHRS and YFSETQ. Trimming shortened V by 4 bases and J by 3 bases, and 14 bases separated the two germline ends. This CDR3 comprises 14 residues. The CDR3 here is CASSEGVALYEQYF. The CDR3 nucleotides are TGCGCCAGCAGCGAGGGAGTAGCCCTCTACGAGCAGTACTTC.

The V and J genes are TRBV4-1 and TRBJ2-1; the match to TRBD2 covers 12 bases. The CDR3 consists of 17 residues. From germline, CDR1 is MGHRA and CDR2 YSYEKL. V dropped 3 bases and J dropped 3; count of bases not matched to a gene: 6. The CDR3 sequence is CASSQRLAGDSYNEQFF. The DNA for the CDR3 is TGCGCCAGCAGCCAGAGACTAGCGGGAGACAGCTACAATGAGCAGTTCTTC.

This chain uses TRBV5-4 with TRBJ2-3, with 8 nucleotides matching TRBD2. Germline CDR1 is SGHNT and CDR2 is YYREEE (reference sequence). Losses at the gene ends were 4 bases for V and 2 bases for J; bases not matched to a gene: 9. This CDR3 contains 16 residues. The CDR3 reads CASSVGERGPTDTQYF. As DNA, the CDR3 is TGTGCCAGCAGCGTTGGGGAGCGGGGGCCCACAGATACGCAGTATTTT.

This chain uses TRBV9 with TRBJ2-5, with D perhaps TRBD2 (6 bases). In germline, CDR1 is SGDLS, CDR2 YYNGEE. CDR3 length: 13 amino acids. Trimming cost V 3 bases and J 6 bases, with 12 bases left between them. In DNA, the CDR3 is TGTGCCAGCAGCGGGGCCGGCGGGAAGACCCAGTACTTC. The encoded protein is CASSGAGGKTQYF.

This rearrangement joins TRBV7-3 to TRBJ2-2; 8 nucleotides agree with TRBD1. The trim removed 5 bases at V and 5 bases at J, leaving 7 bases unmatched. Germline V gives CDR1 SGHTA, CDR2 FQGTGA. CDR3 length: 15 amino acids. The CDR3 is CASSAQGERTGELFF. As DNA, the CDR3 is TGTGCCAGCAGCGCACAGGGGGAGAGGACCGGGGAGCTGTTTTTT.

The chain carries TRBV19 and TRBJ2-2; perhaps TRBD2 as D (5 bases). CDR3 length: 15 residues. CDR1 is LNHDA and CDR2 is SQIVND in the germline V gene (reference sequence). The V end was cut by 3 bases, the J end by 6 bases, with 14 bases between. Written as DNA, the CDR3 is TGTGCCAGTAGTATTGTCCCCGGAGGCCCCGGGGAGCTGTTTTTT. The encoded protein is CASSIVPGGPGELFF.

This chain uses TRBV28 with TRBJ2-5, with D maybe TRBD1 (5 bases). CDR1 is MDHEN, CDR2 SYDVKM, per germline. This CDR3 comprises 17 residues. With 7 bases removed from V and 2 bases from J, the gap between germline ends came to 23 bases. CDR3 sequence: CASTQAGWGRPQETQYF. The CDR3 DNA sequence: TGTGCCAGCACCCAAGCCGGATGGGGCAGACCTCAAGAGACCCAGTACTTC.

For the CDR3, the DNA is TGTGCCAGCAGCTTAGGCAGCGGGAGGGCCCGCGAGCAGTACTTC. Encoded protein: CASSLGSGRAREQYF. The J gene is TRBJ2-7, the V gene TRBV13; TRBD2 matches 10 bases. The CDR3 is made up of 15 amino acids. Germline loops: CDR1 PRHDT, CDR2 FYEKMQ (reference sequence). V lost 0 bases to trimming and J lost 6 bases; unmatched junction nucleotides: 5.

This sequence joins TRBV5-1 and TRBJ2-1, with 13 bases fitting TRBD2. Germline lookup yields CDR1 SGHRS and CDR2 YFSETQ. CDR3 length: 22 amino acids. V gave up 4 bases and J gave up 2 bases; unmatched junction bases: 21. The CDR3 nucleotides are TGCGCCAGCAGCCTCACGTGGAGGGTAGGGGGACTAGCGGGAACGCCCTACAATGAGCAGTTCTTC. Translation: CASSLTWRVGGLAGTPYNEQFF.

J is TRBJ1-5 and V is TRBV19; D unclear. Trimming took off 6 bases at V and 5 bases at J, with 14 bases between the two ends. The CDR3 sequence is 14 residues long. From germline, CDR1 is LNHDA and CDR2 SQIVND (reference sequence). CDR3 bases: TGTGCCAGTAGGGGAACAGCAGCGGATCAGCCCCAGCATTTT. As protein: CASRGTAADQPQHF.

This sequence joins TRBV7-9 and TRBJ2-3, with 8 bases fitting TRBD2. CDR1 and CDR2 (germline): SEHNR, FQNEAQ (reference sequence). The ends lost 5 bases at V and 4 bases at J; junction bases unmatched: 20. The CDR3 contains 19 residues. The DNA of the CDR3 is TGTGCCAGCAGCACGGATTTAGCGGGAAATGATGCTGGGCCAGATACGCAGTATTTT. It yields the protein CASSTDLAGNDAGPDTQYF.

The J gene is TRBJ2-5, the V gene TRBV6-5; the D gene is possibly TRBD1 (7 bases). Trimming removed 6 bases at V and 4 bases at J, with 12 bases between. This CDR3 region has 13 residues. Germline assignment: CDR1 MNHEY and CDR2 SVGAGI. The CDR3 spells CASSRQGGETQYF. The CDR3, as DNA: TGTGCCAGCAGCCGCCAGGGGGGAGAGACCCAGTACTTC.

This chain connects TRBV5-1 to TRBJ2-1, with 11 bases lining up with TRBD2. Losses at the gene ends were 4 bases for V and 3 bases for J; bases not matched to a gene: 0. The germline V gene has CDR1 SGHRS and CDR2 YFSETQ. The length of the CDR3 is 14 residues. The CDR3 reads CASSGTSGYNEQFF. In DNA, the CDR3 is TGCGCCAGCAGCGGGACTAGCGGCTACAATGAGCAGTTCTTC.

This sequence joins TRBV28 and TRBJ1-5; no clear D gene. CDR3 length: 14 residues. CDR1 is MDHEN and CDR2 is SYDVKM in the germline V gene. V lost 10 bases and J lost 4, with 17 bases in between. The CDR3 DNA follows: TGTGCCACCGCCTGGTGGGCATCAAATCAGCCCCAGCATTTT. As protein: CATAWWASNQPQHF.

The V gene is TRBV4-2, the J gene TRBJ2-1; 7 bases are shared with TRBD2. With V trimmed by 3 bases and J by 1 base, 6 bases remained unmatched. The length of the CDR3 is 16 residues. The V gene's germline CDR1 is LGHNA and CDR2 YNFKEQ. This chain's CDR3 is CASSQSPSGSYNEQFF. CDR3 coding DNA: TGTGCCAGCAGCCAGTCACCTAGCGGTTCCTACAATGAGCAGTTCTTC.

This clone was observed once. The chain combines TRBV6-5 with TRBJ2-7, with D maybe TRBD2 (6 bases). The CDR3 spans 15 residues. The ends were cut back, 2 bases at V and 1 base at J, with 12 bases in the middle. From germline, CDR1 is MNHEY and CDR2 SVGAGI. The CDR3 region is CASSYGSGGSYEQYF. The CDR3 DNA follows: TGTGCCAGCAGTTACGGATCTGGGGGGTCCTACGAGCAGTACTTC.

The chain is built from TRBV7-3 and TRBJ2-1; TRBD2 matches at 11 bases. The CDR3 length is 16 residues. Per germline, CDR1 SGHTA and CDR2 FQGTGA. V lost 3 bases and J lost 2; bases outside the gene matches: 3. Here the CDR3 DNA reads TGTGCCAGCAGCTTCATGACTAGCGGGGCCTACAATGAGCAGTTCTTC. Protein product: CASSFMTSGAYNEQFF.

CDR3 coding DNA: TGCAGCGTTGAAAGTCTAGCGGGAAACACAGATACGCAGTATTTT. It encodes CSVESLAGNTDTQYF. The V call is TRBV29-1, the J call TRBJ2-3, with TRBD2 matching over 9 bases. The CDR3 sequence is 15 residues long. V was pared by 2 bases and J by 2 bases, with 5 bases of the junction left unmatched. Germline CDR1 SQVTM, CDR2 ANQGSEA.

This chain connects TRBV5-4 to TRBJ1-5; D is undetermined. Germline V gene data show CDR1 as SGHNT and CDR2 as YYREEE (reference sequence). Trimming stripped 0 bases from V and 4 bases from J, with 8 bases between. The CDR3 is made up of 14 amino acids. The CDR3 spells CASSLAGRNQPQHF. CDR3 DNA: TGTGCCAGCAGCTTGGCTGGCAGGAATCAGCCCCAGCATTTT.

This clone was seen just once. The rearrangement uses TRBV4-1 and TRBJ2-7; D remains unclear. Germline-derived CDR1 and CDR2 are MGHRA and YSYEKL. The CDR3 runs to 16 residues. Between the trimmed V and J ends, which lost 0 bases and 3 bases, there was a span of 15 bases. The CDR3 sequence: CASSQEPNQAHYEQYF. For the CDR3, the DNA is TGCGCCAGCAGCCAAGAGCCCAACCAAGCCCACTACGAGCAGTACTTC.

The J gene is TRBJ2-1, the V gene TRBV10-1; D is perhaps TRBD2 (6 bases). Trimming took 3 bases from V and 7 from J, leaving 10 bases between them. The CDR3 runs to 13 residues. CDR1 and CDR2 (germline): WNHNN, SYGVQD (reference sequence). CDR3 loop: CASSEQRANEQFF. For the CDR3, the DNA is TGCGCCAGCAGTGAACAGCGGGCTAATGAGCAGTTCTTC.